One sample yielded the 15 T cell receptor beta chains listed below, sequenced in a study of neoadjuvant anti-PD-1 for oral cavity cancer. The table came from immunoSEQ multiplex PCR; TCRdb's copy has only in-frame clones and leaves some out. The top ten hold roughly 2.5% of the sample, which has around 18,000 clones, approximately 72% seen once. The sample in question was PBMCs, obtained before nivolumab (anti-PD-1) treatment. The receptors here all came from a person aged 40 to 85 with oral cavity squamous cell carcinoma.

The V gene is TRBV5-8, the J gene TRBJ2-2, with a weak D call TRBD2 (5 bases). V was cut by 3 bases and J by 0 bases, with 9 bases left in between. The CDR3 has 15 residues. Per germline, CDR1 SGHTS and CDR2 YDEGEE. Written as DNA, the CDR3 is TGTGCCAGCAGCTACCGGACTCCGAACACCGGGGAGCTGTTTTTT. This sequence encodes CASSYRTPNTGELFF.

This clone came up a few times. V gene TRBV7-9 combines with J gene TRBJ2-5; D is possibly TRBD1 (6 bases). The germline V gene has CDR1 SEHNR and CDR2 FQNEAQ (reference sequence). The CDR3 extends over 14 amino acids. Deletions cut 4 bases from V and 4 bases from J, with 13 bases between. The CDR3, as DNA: TGTGCCAGCAGCTCGACACAGGGTTTAGAGACCCAGTACTTC. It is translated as CASSSTQGLETQYF.

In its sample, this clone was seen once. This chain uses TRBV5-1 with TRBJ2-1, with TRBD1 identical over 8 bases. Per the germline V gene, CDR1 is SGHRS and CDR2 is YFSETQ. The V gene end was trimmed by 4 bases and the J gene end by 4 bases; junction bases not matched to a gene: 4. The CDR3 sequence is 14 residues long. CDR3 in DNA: TGCGCCAGCAGCCCGGGACAGGTTTACAATGAGCAGTTCTTC. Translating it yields CASSPGQVYNEQFF.

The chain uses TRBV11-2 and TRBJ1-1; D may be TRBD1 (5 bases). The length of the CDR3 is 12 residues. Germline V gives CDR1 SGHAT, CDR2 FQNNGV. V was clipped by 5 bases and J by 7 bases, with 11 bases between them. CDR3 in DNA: TGTGCCAGCAGCCGCTTCGACAGTGAAGCTTTCTTT. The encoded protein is CASSRFDSEAFF.

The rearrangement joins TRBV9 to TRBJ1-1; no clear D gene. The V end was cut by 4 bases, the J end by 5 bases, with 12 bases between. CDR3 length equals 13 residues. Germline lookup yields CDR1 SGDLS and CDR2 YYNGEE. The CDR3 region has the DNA TGTGCCAGCAGCTCAGACGTAGGTACTGAAGCTTTCTTT. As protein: CASSSDVGTEAFF.

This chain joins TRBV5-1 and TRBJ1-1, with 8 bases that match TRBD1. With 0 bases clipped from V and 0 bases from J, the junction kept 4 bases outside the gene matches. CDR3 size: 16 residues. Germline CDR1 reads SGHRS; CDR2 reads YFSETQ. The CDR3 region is CASSLEGQGMNTEAFF. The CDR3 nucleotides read TGCGCCAGCAGCTTGGAAGGACAGGGTATGAACACTGAAGCTTTCTTT.

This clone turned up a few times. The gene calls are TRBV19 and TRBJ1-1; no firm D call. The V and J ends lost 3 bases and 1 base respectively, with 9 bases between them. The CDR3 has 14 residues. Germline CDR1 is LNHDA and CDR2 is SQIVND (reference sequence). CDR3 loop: CASSISQTNTEAFF. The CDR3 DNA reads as TGTGCCAGTAGTATCAGTCAAACGAACACTGAAGCTTTCTTT. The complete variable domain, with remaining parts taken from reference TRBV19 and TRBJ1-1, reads DGGITQSPKYLFRKEGQNVTLSCEQNLNHDAMYWYRQDPGQGLRLIYYSQIVNDFQKGDIAEGYSVSREKKESFPLTVTSAQKNPTAFYLCASSISQTNTEAFFGQGTRLTVV.

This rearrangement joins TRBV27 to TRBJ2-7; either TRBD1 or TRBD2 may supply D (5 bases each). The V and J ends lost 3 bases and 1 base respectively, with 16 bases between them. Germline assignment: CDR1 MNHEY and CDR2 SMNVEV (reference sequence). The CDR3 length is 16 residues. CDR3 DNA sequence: TGTGCCAGCAGTTTTATTACCGGGACGGAGTCCTACGAGCAGTACTTC. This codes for CASSFITGTESYEQYF.

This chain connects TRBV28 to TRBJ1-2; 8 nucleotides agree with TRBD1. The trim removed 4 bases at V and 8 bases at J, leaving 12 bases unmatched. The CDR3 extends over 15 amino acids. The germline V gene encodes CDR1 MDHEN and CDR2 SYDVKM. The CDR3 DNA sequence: TGTGCCAGCAGTTACATTTTACAGGGGGTGGGCGGCTACACCTTC. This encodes CASSYILQGVGGYTF.

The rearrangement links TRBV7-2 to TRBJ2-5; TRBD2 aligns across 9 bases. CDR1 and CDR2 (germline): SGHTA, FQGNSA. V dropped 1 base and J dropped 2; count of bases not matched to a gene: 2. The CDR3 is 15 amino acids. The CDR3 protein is CASSLVAGGQETQYF. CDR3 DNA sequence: TGTGCCAGCAGCTTAGTGGCGGGAGGGCAAGAGACCCAGTACTTC.

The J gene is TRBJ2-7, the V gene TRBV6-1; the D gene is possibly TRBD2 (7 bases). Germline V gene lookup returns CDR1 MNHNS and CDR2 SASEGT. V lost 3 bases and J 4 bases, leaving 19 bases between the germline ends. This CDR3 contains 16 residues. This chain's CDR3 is CASSDGGGFSPYEQYF. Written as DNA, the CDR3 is TGTGCCAGCAGTGATGGGGGGGGCTTTTCTCCGTACGAGCAGTACTTC.

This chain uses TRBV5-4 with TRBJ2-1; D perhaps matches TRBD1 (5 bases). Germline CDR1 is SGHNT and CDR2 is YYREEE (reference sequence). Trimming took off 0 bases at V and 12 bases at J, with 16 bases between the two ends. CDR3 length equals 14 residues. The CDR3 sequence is CASSLGGQQFGQFF. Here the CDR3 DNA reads TGTGCCAGCAGCTTGGGGGGCCAGCAATTCGGGCAGTTCTTC.

The CDR3 region is CASRVDSNQPQHF. The DNA of the CDR3 is TGTGCCAGCAGGGTAGACTCGAATCAGCCCCAGCATTTT. This chain links TRBV6-1 with TRBJ1-5; D gene uncertain. This CDR3 has 13 residues. Germline V CDR1 and CDR2: MNHNS, SASEGT. V lost 6 bases and J lost 4, with 10 bases in between.

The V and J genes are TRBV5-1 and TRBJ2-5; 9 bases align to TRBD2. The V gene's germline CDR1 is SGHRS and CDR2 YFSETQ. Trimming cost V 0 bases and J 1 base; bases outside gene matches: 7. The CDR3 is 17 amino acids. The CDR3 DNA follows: TGCGCCAGCAGCTTGGATTTAGGAGCGGGAGGCCAAGAGACCCAGTACTTC. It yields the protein CASSLDLGAGGQETQYF.

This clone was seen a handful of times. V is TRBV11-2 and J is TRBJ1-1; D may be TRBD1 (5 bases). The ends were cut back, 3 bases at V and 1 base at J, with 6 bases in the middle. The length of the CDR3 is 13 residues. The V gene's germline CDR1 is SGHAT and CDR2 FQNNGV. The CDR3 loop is CASSFGGNTEAFF. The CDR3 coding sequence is TGTGCCAGCAGCTTTGGGGGGAACACTGAAGCTTTCTTT.